This entry features one T cell receptor beta chain sequence. The antigen remains unidentified. The entry originates in a study of OX40 agonist ivuxolimab in advanced cancers. About the research overall: Earlier anti-PD-1, anti-PD-L1 or anti-CTLA-4 therapy was permitted; roughly 40% had received some.

The table came from immunoSEQ multiplex PCR; TCRdb's copy has only in-frame clones and leaves some out. The sample shows about 51,000 clones, around 80% of them seen only once. General observations from the study: Among the least clonally expanded were partial responders at 0.1-3.0 mg/kg.

This TCR derives from an adult with an advanced solid tumor such as melanoma, head and neck, liver or kidney cancer. The material sequenced was CD4+ or CD8+ T cells sorted from blood, taken in a trial of the OX40 agonist ivuxolimab.

CDR3 loop: CASRYDRVYEQYF. In nucleotides, the CDR3 is TGTGCCAGCAGGTACGACAGGGTTTACGAGCAGTACTTC. This chain links TRBV6-6 with TRBJ2-7, with 7 bases aligning to TRBD1. Germline V gene data show CDR1 as MNHNY and CDR2 as SVGAGI (reference sequence). The J segment lost 4 bases and the V segment lost 6 bases, leaving 6 bases of the junction unmatched. CDR3 length: 13 residues.